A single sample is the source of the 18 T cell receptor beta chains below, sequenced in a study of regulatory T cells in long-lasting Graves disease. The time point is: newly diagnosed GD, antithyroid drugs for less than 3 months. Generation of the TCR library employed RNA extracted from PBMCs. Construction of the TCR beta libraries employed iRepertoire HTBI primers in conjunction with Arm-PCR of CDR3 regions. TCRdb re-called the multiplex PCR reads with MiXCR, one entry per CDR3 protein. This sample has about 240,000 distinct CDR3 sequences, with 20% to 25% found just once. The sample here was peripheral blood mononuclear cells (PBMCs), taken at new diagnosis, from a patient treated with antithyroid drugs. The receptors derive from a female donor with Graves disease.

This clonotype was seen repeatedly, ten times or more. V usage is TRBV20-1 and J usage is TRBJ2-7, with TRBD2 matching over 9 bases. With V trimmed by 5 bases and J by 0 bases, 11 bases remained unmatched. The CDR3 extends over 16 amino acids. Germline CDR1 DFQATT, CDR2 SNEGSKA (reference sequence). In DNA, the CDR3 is TGCAGTGCTTTCGACGCCCTAGCGGGGAACTCCTACGAGCAGTACTTC. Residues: CSAFDALAGNSYEQYF.

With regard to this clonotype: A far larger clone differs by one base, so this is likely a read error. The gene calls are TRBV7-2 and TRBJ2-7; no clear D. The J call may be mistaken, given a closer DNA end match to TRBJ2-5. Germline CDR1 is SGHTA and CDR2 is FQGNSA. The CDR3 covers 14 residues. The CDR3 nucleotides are TGTGCCAGCAGCTTAGGGACGTCCCAAGAGACCCAGTACTTC. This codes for CASSLGTSQETQYF.

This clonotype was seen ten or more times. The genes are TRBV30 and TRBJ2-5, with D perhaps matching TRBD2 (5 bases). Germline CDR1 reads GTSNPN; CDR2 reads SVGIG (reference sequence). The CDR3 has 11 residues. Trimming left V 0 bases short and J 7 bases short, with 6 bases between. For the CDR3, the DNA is TGTGCCTGGAGTGTAAGCGGGACCCAGTACTTC. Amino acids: CAWSVSGTQYF.

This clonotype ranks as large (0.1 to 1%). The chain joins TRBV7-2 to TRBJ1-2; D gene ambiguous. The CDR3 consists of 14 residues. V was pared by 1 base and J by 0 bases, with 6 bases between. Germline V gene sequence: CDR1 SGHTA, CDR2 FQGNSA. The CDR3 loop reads CASSLVSSNYGYTF. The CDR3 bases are TGTGCCAGCAGCTTAGTCAGCTCTAACTATGGCTACACCTTC.

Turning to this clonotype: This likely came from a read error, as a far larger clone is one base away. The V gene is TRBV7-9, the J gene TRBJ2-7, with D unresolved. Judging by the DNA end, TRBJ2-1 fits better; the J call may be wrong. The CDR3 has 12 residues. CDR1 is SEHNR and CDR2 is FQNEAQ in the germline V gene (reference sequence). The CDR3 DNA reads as TGTACCAGCAGCTTAGTTCCCGATGAGCAGTTCTTC. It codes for CTSSLVPDEQFF.

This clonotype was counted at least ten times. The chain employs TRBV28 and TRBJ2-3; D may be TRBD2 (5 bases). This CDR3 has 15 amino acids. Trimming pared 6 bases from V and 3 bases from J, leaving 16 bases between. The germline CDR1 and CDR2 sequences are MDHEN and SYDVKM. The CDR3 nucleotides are TGTGCCAGCAGACCCAGCGGCGTTGGAACAGATACGCAGTATTTT. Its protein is CASRPSGVGTDTQYF. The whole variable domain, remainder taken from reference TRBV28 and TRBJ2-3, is DVKVTQSSRYLVKRTGEKVFLECVQDMDHENMFWYRQDPGLGLRLIYFSYDVKMKEKGDIPEGYSVSREKKERFSLILESASTNQTSMYLCASRPSGVGTDTQYFGPGTRLTVL.

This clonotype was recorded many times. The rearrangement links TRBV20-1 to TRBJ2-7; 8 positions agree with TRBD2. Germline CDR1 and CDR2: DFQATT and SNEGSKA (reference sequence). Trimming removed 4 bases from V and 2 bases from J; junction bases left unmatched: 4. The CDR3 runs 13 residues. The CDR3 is CSATKREPYEQYF. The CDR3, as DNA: TGCAGTGCTACAAAGCGGGAGCCCTACGAGCAGTACTTC.

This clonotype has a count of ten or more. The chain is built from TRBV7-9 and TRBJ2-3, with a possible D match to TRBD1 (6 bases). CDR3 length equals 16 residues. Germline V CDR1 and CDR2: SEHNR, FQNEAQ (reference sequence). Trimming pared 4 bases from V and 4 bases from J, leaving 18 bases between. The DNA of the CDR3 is TGTGCCAGCAGCTCCAGAAAACAGGGCTCCCCAGATACGCAGTATTTT. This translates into CASSSRKQGSPDTQYF.

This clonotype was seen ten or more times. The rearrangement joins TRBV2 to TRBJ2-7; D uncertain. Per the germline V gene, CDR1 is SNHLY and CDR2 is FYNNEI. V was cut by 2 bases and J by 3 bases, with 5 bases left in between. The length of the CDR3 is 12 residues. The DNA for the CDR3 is TGTGCCAGCAGTGAAAAGGGCTACGAGCAGTACTTC. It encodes CASSEKGYEQYF.

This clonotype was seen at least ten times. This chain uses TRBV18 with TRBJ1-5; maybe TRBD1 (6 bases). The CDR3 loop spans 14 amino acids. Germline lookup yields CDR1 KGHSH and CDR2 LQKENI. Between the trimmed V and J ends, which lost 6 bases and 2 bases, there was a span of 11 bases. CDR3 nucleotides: TGTGCCAGCTCGCAGGGGTGGGGCAATCAGCCCCAGCATTTT. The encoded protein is CASSQGWGNQPQHF.

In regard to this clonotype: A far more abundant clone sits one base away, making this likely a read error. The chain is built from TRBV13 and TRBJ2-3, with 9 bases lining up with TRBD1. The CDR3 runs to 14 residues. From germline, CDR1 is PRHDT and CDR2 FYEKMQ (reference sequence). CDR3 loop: CASSAGTGLYEQHF. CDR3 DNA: TGTGCCAGCAGCGCCGGGACAGGGCTCTACGAGCAGCACTTC.

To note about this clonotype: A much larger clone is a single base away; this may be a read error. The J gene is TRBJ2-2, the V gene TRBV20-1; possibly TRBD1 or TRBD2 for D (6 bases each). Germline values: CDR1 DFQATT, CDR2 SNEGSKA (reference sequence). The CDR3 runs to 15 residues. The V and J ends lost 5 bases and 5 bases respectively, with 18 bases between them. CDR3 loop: CSASDGGYGTGELFF. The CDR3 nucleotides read TGCAGTGCTTCGGACGGGGGCTATGGGACCGGGGAGCTGTTTTTT.

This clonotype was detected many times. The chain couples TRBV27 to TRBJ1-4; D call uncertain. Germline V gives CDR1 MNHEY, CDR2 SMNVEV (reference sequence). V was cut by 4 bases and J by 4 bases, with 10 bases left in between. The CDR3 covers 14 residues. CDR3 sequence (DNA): TGTGCCAGCAGTTCTTGGCGGCGTAATGAAAAACTGTTTTTT. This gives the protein CASSSWRRNEKLFF.

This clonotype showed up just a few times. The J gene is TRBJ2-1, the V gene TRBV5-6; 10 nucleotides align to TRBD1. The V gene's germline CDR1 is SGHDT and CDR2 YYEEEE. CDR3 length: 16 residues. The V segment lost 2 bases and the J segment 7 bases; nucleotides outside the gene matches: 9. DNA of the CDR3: TGTGCCAGCAGCTTTGCCGGGACAGGGGCGAGGAATGAGCAGTTCTTC. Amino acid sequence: CASSFAGTGARNEQFF.

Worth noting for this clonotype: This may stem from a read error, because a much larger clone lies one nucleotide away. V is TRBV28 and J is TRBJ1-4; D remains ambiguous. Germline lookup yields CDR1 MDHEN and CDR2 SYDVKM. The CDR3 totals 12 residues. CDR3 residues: CVSSSGDEKLFF. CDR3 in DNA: TGTGTCAGCAGTTCCGGTGATGAAAAACTGTTTTTT. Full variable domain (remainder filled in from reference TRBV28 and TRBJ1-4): DVKVTQSSRYLVKRTGEKVFLECVQDMDHENMFWYRQDPGLGLRLIYFSYDVKMKEKGDIPEGYSVSREKKERFSLILESASTNQTSMYLCVSSSGDEKLFFGSGTQLSVL.

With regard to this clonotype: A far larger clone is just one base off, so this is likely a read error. CDR3 loop: CANSFKSGDDTQYF. In nucleotides, the CDR3 is TGTGCCAACAGCTTCAAAAGCGGGGATGATACGCAGTATTTT. V usage is TRBV5-1 and J usage is TRBJ2-3, with 7 bases matching TRBD2. Per the germline V gene, CDR1 is SGHRS and CDR2 is YFSETQ. This CDR3 comprises 14 residues.

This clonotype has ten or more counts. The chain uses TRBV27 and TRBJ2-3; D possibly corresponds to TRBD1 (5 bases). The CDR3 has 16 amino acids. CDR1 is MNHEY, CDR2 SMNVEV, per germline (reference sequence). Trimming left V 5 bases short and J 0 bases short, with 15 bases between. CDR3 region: CASSHNTGASTDTQYF. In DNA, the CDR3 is TGTGCCAGCAGTCACAACACAGGAGCAAGCACAGATACGCAGTATTTT.

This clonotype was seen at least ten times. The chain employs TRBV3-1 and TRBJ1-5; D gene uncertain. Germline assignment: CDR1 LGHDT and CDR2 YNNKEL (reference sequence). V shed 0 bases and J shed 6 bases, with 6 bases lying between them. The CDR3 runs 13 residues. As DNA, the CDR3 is TGTGCCAGCAGCCAAGACGAGCGTCAGCCCCAGCATTTT. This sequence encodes CASSQDERQPQHF.